This T cell receptor beta chain was found in a study of blood T cell repertoires in COVID-19. For the study at large: Material from acute and convalescent COVID-19 was sourced from the United States, Italy and Spain.

This clone has more than one count but fewer than ten. This table comes from immunoSEQ multiplex PCR, and its TCRdb copy is limited to in-frame clones, with some not included. This sample has 150,000 to 200,000 clones, with 85% to 90% found just once. The sequenced sample consisted of peripheral blood. This receptor was obtained from a woman over 75 in a cohort sampled during active or convalescent COVID-19.

The CDR3 here is CASSLESQGWNTEAFF. The DNA for the CDR3 is TGTGCCAGCAGCTTGGAGTCACAGGGTTGGAACACTGAAGCTTTCTTT. V is TRBV5-6 and J is TRBJ1-1; D possibly corresponds to TRBD1 (6 bases). CDR1 is SGHDT, CDR2 YYEEEE, per germline. The CDR3 loop spans 16 amino acids. V lost 0 bases and J lost 1, with 13 bases in between. The full variable domain, in which reference TRBV5-6 and TRBJ1-1 provide the parts outside the CDR3, is DAGVTQSPTHLIKTRGQQVTLRCSPKSGHDTVSWYQQALGQGPQFIFQYYEEEERQRGNFPDRFSGHQFPNYSSELNVNALLLGDSALYLCASSLESQGWNTEAFFGQGTRLTVV.